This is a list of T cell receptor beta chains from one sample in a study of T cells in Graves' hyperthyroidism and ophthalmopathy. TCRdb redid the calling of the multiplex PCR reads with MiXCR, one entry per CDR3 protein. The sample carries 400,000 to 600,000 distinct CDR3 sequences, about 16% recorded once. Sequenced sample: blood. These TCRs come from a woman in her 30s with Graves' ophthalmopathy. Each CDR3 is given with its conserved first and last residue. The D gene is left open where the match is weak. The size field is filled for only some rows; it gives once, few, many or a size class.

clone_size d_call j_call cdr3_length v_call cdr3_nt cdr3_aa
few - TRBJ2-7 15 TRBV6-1 TGTGCCAGCAGTGAAGCAGGCGGCAGGAGTGGCGAGCAGTACTTC CASSEAGGRSGEQYF
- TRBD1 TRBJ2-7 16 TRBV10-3 TGTGCCATCAGTGACCCGGGACAGGGAAAGTCCTACGAGCAGTACTTC CAISDPGQGKSYEQYF
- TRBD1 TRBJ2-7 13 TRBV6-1 TGTGCCAGCAGTTTAACAGGGGAGAGAGAGCAGTACTTC CASSLTGEREQYF
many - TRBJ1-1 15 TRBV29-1 TGCAGCGTTGTGGGACTACAACAAACAAACACTGAAGCTTTCTTT CSVVGLQQTNTEAFF
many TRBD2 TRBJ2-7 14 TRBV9 TGTGCCAGCAGCGTTGGACTAGCGGGGTACGAGCAGTACTTC CASSVGLAGYEQYF
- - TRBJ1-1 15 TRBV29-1 TGCAGCGTTGAAGATCGGGGACGGAGAATGTATGAAGCTTTCTTT CSVEDRGRRMYEAFF
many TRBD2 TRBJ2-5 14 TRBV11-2 TGTGCCAGCAGCGCCTTGCGGGAGGGAGAGACCCAGTACTTC CASSALREGETQYF
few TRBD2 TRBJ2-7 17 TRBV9 TGTGCCAGCAGCGGCGGGACTAGCGGGAGTTTTCGCCACGAGCAGTACTTC CASSGGTSGSFRHEQYF
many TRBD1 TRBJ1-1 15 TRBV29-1 TGCAGCGTTCCAATAGCGACAGGGGGGAGTGCTGAAGCTTTCTTT CSVPIATGGSAEAFF
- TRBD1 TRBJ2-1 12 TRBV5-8 TGTGCCAGCAGCACAGGGGGGAATGAGCAGTTCTTC CASSTGGNEQFF
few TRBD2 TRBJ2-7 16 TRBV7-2 TGTGCCAGCAGCTTAGGTGCTAGCGGGAGATTTTACGAGCAGTACTTC CASSLGASGRFYEQYF
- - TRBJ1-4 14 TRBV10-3 TGTGCCATCAGTGAGTCGATCGATAATGAAAAACTGTTTTTT CAISESIDNEKLFF
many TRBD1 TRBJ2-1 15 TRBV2 TGTGCCAGCAGTGGACTCGACAGGGGCTACAATGAGCAGTTCTTC CASSGLDRGYNEQFF
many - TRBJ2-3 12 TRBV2 TGTGCCAGCAGTGAACGGTGGGATACGCAGTATTTT CASSERWDTQYF
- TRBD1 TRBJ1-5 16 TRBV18 TGTGCCAGCTCCCTCCAGGGGGGCTATAGCAATCAGCCCCAGCATTTT CASSLQGGYSNQPQHF
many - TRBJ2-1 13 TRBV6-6 TGTGCCAGCAGTTACTCGTTGGGGGATGAGCAGTTCTTC CASSYSLGDEQFF
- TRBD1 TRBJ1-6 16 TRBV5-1 TGCGCCAGCAGCTTGGGGGGACAGACCTATAATTCACCCCTCCACTTT CASSLGGQTYNSPLHF
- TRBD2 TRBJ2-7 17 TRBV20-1 TGCAGTGCTACCGGGTTAGCGGGAGGGTCAATCTCCTACGAGCAGTACTTC CSATGLAGGSISYEQYF
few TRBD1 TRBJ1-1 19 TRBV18 TGTGCCAGCTCACCACTCTCCTGGCCCAGGGGACAGATGAACACTGAAGCTTTCTTT CASSPLSWPRGQMNTEAFF
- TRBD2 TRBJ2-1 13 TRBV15 TGTGCCACCAGCAGAGATCTAGCGGGACGGTGGTTCTTC CATSRDLAGRWFF
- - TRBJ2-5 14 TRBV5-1 TGCGCCGCTAAACGGGACAAATCTCAAGAGACCCAGTACTTC CAAKRDKSQETQYF
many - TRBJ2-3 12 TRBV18 TGTGCCAGCTCACCATCGGCAGATACGCAGTATTTT CASSPSADTQYF
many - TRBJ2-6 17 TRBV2 TGTGCCAGCAGTGATCACGGCCTCGGGTCTGGGGCCAACGTCCTGACTTTC CASSDHGLGSGANVLTF
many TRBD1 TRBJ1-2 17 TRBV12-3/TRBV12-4 TGTGCCAGCAGTTCCCCGGGACAGGGGAGTTCGAACTATGGCTACACCTTC CASSSPGQGSSNYGYTF
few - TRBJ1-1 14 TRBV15 TGTGCCACCAGCAGAGATCGGAAGAACACTGAAGCTTTCTTT CATSRDRKNTEAFF
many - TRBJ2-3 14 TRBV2 TGTGCCAGCAGACCGAGCAGAGGGACAGATACGCAGTATTTT CASRPSRGTDTQYF
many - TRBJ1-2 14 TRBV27 TGTGCCAGCAGTTTACACGGAGCGGGGAGTGGCTACACCTTC CASSLHGAGSGYTF
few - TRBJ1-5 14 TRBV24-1 TGTGCCACCAGTGACAGCAGGGTAGGGCAGCCCCAGCATTTT CATSDSRVGQPQHF
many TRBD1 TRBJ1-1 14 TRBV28 TGTGCCAGCGCGCACCGACAGGGGAACACTGAAGCTTTCTTT CASAHRQGNTEAFF
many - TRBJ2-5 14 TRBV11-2 TGTGCCAGCAGCCCCGGGACATCCCAAGAGACCCAGTACTTC CASSPGTSQETQYF
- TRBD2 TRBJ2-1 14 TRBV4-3 TGCGCCAGCAGCCAACTGGGACTACCCAATGAGCAGTTCTTC CASSQLGLPNEQFF
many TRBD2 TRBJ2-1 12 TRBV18 TGTGCCAGCTCTCCTAGCGGAGCGGAGCAGTTCTTC CASSPSGAEQFF
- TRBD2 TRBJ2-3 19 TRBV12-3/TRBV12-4 TGTGCCAGCAGTAGCGTTATGGGACTAGCGGGACATAGCACAGATACGCAGTATTTT CASSSVMGLAGHSTDTQYF
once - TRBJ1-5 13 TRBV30 TGTGCCTGGAGCGCAGGGGTGCGTCAGCCCCAGCATTTT CAWSAGVRQPQHF
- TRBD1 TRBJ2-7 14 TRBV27 TGTGCCAGCAGTCTTGTGACAGGGAGAAACGAGCAGTACTTC CASSLVTGRNEQYF
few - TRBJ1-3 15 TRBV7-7 TGTGCCAGCAGCGAAACTGTTGCCTCTGGAAACACCATATATTTT CASSETVASGNTIYF
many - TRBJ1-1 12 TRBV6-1 TGTGCCAGCAGCCCCATCGGTTCGGAGGCTTTCTTT CASSPIGSEAFF
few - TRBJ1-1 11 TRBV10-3 TGTGCCATCAGTGATAGATGGAAAGCTTTCTTT CAISDRWKAFF
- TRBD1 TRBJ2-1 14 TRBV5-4 TGTGCCAGCAGCTCGGGACAGGGTGGCAATGAGCAGTTCTTC CASSSGQGGNEQFF
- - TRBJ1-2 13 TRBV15 TGTGCCACCAGCAGGGCTGAGGACTATGGCTACACCTTC CATSRAEDYGYTF
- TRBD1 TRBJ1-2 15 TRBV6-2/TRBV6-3 TGTGCCAGCAGTTACCCCTCACAGGGGAGAAGGGGCTACACCTTC CASSYPSQGRRGYTF
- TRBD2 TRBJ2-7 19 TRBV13 TGTGCCAGCAGCTCCCACTCCCCCCCGGGGGGAAAGAGCTCCTACGAGCAGTACTTC CASSSHSPPGGKSSYEQYF
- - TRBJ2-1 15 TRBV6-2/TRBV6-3 TGTGCCAGCAGTTATAGGAGCCAAACTAACAATGAGCAGTTCTTC CASSYRSQTNNEQFF
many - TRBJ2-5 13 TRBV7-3 TGTGCCAGCAGCTTCCACTATGAAGAGACCCAGTACTTC CASSFHYEETQYF
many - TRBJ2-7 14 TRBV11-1 TGTGCCAGCAGCTTCTCTTGGGACTCCTACGAGCAGTACTTC CASSFSWDSYEQYF
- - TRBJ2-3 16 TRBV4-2 TGTGCCAGCAGCCATGAGGGCGGGACACCCACAGATACGCAGTATTTT CASSHEGGTPTDTQYF
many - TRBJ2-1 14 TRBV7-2 TGTGCCAGCAGCTTAGTAGCGCCGGAGGGGGAGCAGTTCTTC CASSLVAPEGEQFF
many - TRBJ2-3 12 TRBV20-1 TGCAGTGCTAAGGGAAAGTCAGATACGCAGTATTTT CSAKGKSDTQYF
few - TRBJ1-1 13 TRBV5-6 TGTGCCAGCAGCTTTACAGGGAGGGCTGAAGCTTTCTTT CASSFTGRAEAFF
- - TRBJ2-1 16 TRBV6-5 TGTGCCAGCAGTTACGGGTACAGGGCCCGAGACAATGAGCAGTTCTTC CASSYGYRARDNEQFF
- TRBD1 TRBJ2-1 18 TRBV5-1 TGCGCCAGCAGCTTGGCCAGCCGGGACAGGGTCTCCTACAATGAGCAGTTCTTC CASSLASRDRVSYNEQFF
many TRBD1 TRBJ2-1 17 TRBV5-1 TGCGCCAGCAGCTTCTACACGACAGGGGGGTATCGCAATGAGCAGTTCTTC CASSFYTTGGYRNEQFF
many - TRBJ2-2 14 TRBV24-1 TGTGCCACCAGTGATCATAGGGAAACCGGGGAGCTGTTTTTT CATSDHRETGELFF
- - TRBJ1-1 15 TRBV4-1 TGCGCCAGCAGGGGAAGACCTCTGGGGAACACTGAAGCTTTCTTT CASRGRPLGNTEAFF
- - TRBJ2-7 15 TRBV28 TGTGCCAGCAGTCCGTTAGATCAGGGGTGGGCCGAGCAGTACTTC CASSPLDQGWAEQYF
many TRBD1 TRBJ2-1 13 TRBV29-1 TGCAGCGTAGGACAGGGTCCCTACAATGAGCAGTTCTTC CSVGQGPYNEQFF